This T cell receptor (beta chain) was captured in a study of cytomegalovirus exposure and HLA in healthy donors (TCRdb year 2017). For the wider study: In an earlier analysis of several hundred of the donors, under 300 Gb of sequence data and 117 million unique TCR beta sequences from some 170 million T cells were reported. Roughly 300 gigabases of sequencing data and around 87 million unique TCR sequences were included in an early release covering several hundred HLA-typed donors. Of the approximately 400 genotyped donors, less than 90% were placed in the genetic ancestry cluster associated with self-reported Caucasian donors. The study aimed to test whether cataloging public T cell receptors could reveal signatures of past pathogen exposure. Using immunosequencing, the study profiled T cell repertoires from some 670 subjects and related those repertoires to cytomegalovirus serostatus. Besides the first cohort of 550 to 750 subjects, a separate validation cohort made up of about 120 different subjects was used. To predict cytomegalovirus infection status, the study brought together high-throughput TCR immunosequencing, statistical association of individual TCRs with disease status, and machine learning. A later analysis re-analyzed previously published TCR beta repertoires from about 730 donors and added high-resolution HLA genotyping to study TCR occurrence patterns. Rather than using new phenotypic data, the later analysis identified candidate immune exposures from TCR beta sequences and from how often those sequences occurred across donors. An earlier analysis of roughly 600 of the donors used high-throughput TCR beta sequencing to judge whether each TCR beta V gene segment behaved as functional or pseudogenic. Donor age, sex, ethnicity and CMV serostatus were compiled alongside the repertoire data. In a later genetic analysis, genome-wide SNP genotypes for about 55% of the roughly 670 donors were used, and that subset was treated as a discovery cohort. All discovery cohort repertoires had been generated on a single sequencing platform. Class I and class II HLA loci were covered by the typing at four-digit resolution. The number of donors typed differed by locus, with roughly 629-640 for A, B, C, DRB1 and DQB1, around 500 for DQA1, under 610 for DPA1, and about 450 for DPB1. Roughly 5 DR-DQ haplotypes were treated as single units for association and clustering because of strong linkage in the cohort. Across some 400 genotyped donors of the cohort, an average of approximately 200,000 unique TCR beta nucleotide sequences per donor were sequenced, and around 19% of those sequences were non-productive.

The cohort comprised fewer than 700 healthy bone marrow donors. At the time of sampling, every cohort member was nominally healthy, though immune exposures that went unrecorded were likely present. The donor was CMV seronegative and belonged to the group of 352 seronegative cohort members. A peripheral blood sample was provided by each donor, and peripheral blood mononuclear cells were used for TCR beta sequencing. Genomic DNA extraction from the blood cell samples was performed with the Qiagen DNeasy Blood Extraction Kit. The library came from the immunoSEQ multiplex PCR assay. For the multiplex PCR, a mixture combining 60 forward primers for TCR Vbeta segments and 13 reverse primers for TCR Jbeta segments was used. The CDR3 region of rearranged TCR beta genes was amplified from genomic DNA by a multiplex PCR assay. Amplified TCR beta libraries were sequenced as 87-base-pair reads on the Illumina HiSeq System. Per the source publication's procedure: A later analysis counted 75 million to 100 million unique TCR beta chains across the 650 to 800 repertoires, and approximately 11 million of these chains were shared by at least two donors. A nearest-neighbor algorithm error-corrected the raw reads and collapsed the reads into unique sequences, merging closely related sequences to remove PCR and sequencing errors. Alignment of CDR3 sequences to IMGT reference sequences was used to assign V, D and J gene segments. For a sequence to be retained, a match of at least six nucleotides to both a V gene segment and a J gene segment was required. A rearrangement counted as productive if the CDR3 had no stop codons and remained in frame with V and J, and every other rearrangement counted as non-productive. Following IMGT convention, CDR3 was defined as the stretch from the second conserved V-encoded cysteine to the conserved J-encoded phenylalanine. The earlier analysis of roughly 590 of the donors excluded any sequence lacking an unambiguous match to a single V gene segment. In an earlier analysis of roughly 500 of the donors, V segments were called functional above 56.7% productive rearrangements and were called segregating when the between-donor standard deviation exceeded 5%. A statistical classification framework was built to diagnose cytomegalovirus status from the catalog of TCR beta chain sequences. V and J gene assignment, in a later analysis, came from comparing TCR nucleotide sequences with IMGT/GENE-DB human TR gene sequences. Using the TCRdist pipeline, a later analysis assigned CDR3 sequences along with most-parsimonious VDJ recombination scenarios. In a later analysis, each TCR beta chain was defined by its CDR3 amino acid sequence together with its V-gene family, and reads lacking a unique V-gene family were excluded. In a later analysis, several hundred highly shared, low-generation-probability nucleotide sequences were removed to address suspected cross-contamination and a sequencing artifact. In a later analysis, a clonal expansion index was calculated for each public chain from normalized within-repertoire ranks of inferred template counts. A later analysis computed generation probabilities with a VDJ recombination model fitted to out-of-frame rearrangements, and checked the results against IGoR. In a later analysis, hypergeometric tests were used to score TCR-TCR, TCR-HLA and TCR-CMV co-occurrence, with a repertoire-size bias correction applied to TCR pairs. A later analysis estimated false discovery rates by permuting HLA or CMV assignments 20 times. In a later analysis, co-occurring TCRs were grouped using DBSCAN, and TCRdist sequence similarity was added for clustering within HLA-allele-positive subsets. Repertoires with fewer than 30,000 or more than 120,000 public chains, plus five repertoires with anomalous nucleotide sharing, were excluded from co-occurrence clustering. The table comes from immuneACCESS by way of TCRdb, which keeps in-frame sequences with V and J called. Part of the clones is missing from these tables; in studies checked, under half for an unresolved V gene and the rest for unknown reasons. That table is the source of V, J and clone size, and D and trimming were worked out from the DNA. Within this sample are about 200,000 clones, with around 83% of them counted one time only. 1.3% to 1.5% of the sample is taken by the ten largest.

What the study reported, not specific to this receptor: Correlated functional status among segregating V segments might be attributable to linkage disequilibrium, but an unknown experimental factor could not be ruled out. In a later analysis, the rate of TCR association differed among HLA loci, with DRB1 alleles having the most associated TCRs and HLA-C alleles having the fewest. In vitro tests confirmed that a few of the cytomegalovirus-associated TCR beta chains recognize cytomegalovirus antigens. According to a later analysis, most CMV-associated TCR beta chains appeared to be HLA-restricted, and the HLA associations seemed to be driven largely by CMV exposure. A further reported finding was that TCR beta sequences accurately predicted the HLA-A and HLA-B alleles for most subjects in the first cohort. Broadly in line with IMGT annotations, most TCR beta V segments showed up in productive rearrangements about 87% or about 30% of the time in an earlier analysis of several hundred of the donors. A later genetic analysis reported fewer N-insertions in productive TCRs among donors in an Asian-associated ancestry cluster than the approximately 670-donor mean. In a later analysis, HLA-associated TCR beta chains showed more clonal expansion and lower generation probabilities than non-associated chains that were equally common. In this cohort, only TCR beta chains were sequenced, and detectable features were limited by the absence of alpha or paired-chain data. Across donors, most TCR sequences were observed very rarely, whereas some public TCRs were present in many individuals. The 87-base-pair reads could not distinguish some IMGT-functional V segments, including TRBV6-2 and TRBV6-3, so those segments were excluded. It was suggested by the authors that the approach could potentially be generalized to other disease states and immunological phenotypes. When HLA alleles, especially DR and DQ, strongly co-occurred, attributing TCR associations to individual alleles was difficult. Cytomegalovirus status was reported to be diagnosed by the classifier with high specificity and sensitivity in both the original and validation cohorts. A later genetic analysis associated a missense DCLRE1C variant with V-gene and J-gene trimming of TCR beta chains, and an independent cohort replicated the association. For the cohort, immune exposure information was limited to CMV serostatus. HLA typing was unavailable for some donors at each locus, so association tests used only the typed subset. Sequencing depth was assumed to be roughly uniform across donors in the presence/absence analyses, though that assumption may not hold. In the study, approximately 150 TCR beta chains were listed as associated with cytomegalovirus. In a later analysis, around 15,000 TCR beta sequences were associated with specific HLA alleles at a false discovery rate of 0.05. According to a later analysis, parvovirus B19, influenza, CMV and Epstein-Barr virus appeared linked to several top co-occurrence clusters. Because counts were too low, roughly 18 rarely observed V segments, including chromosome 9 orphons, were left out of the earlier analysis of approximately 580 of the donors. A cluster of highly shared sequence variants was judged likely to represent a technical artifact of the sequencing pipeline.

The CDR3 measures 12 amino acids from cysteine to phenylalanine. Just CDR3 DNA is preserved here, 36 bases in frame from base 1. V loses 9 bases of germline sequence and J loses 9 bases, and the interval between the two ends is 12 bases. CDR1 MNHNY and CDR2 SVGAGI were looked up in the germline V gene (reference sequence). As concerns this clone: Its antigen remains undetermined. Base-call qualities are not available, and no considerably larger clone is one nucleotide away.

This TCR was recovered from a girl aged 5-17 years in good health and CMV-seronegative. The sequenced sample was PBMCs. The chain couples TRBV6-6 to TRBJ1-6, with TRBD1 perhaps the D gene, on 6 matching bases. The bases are TGTGCCAGTTCGGGACACCCTTCACCCCTCCACTTT. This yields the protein CASSGHPSPLHF.